This entry describes one TCR beta chain. Trimming took 11 bases from V and 10 from J, leaving 14 bases between them. The CDR3 has 10 residues. Per the germline V gene, CDR1 is MDHEN and CDR2 is SYDVKM. This record belongs to a study of blood T cell repertoires in COVID-19. All enrollees were roughly 18 to 90 years old and from approximately 25 US areas. Clinical history as reported by participants underpinned cohort assignment. Per the authors' pipeline: How many nucleated cells were present was estimated from reference gene primer amplification. Measured with immunoSEQ multiplex PCR; TCRdb has only the in-frame clones, and not every one. From that table come the V and J calls and clone size; the DNA was used to work out D and trimming. The data contain 260,000 or so clones, approximately 81% of them singletons.

The specimen was PBMCs or T cells enriched from blood (not recorded which). This clonotype was obtained from a woman aged 45-60 years who had recovered from COVID-19. The chain recombines TRBV28 with TRBJ1-1; weak D call: TRBD1 (5 bases). The CDR3 DNA is TGTGCCGGGCGACTCAGGGCAGCTTTCTTT. Its translation: CAGRLRAAFF.